The T cell receptor beta chain described here comes from a study of cytomegalovirus exposure and HLA in healthy donors. This clone was detected a few times. Vbeta (60) and Jbeta (13) primers were used in the PCR. Method: immunoSEQ multiplex PCR; TCRdb's copy keeps in-frame clones and lacks some. The table shows roughly 100,000 clones, with 70% to 80% occurring only once. J was trimmed by 6 bases and V by 4 bases; bases with no gene match: 5. Germline V gives CDR1 WNHNN, CDR2 SYGVQD (reference sequence). The CDR3 is 13 residues long. Nominally healthy donors provided the samples, though records likely missed some immune exposures.

The sample comprised PBMCs. This clonotype originated in a man aged 25 to 45 in good health and CMV-seronegative. The chain has TRBV10-1 and TRBJ1-2; TRBD1 matches 7 bases. In DNA form, the CDR3 reads TGCGCCAGCAGTGGGGCAGGGGGACATGGCTACACCTTC. This gives the protein CASSGAGGHGYTF.